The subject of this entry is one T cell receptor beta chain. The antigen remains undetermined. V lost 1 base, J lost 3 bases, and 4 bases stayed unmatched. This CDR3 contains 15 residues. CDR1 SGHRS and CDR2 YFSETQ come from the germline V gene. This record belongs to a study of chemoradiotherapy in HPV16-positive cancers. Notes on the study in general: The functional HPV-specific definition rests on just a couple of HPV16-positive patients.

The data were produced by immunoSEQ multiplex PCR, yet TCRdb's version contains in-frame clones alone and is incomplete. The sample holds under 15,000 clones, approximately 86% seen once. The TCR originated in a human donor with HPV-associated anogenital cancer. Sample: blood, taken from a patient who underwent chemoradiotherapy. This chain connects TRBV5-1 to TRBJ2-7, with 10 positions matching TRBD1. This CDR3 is CASSLLGTGDYEQYF. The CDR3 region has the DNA TGCGCCAGCAGCTTGCTTGGGACAGGGGACTACGAGCAGTACTTC.